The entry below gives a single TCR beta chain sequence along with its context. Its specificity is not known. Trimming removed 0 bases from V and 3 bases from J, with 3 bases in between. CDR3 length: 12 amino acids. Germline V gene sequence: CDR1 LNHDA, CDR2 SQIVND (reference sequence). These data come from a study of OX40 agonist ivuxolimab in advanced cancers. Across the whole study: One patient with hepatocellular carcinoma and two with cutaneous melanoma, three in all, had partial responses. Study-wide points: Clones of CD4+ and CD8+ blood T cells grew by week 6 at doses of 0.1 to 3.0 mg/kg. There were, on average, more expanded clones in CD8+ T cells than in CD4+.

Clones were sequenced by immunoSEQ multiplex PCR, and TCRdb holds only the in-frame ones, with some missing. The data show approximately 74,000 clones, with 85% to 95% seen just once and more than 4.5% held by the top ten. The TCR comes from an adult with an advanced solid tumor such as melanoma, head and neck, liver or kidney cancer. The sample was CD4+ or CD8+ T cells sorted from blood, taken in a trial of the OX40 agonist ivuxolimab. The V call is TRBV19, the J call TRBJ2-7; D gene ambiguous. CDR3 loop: CASSIDSYEQYF. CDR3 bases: TGTGCCAGTAGTATAGACAGCTACGAGCAGTACTTC.